A single sample gave rise to the 17 T cell receptor beta chains below, sequenced in a study of T cells in Graves' hyperthyroidism and ophthalmopathy. Amplified regions were TCR beta CDR3 sequences from RNA transcripts. HTBI primers were employed in a first-round RT-PCR of the TCR CDR3. One entry per CDR3 protein, called by TCRdb with MiXCR from the multiplex PCR reads. The profile shows 530,000 or so distinct CDR3 sequences, 15% to 20% of them singletons. Sequencing was performed on blood. The receptors derive from a woman aged 18-29 years with Graves' ophthalmopathy.

In this sample, this clonotype turned up many times. The genes are TRBV28 and TRBJ2-7, with TRBD2 identical over 10 bases. CDR1 is MDHEN and CDR2 is SYDVKM in the germline V gene. Trimming took 5 bases from V and 5 from J; bases not matched to a gene: 6. The CDR3 length is 14 residues. DNA of the CDR3: TGTGCCAGCAGTCCTCTAGCGGGAGCGGACGAGCAGTACTTC. Amino acids: CASSPLAGADEQYF. The variable domain in full, with the rest retrieved from reference TRBV28 and TRBJ2-7, is DVKVTQSSRYLVKRTGEKVFLECVQDMDHENMFWYRQDPGLGLRLIYFSYDVKMKEKGDIPEGYSVSREKKERFSLILESASTNQTSMYLCASSPLAGADEQYFGPGTRLTVT.

In this sample, this clonotype turned up many times. The chain uses TRBV11-1 and TRBJ1-3; 9 bases are a match to TRBD1. The CDR3 is 16 amino acids. From germline, CDR1 is SGHAT and CDR2 FQDESV (reference sequence). V dropped 2 bases and J dropped 4; count of bases not matched to a gene: 6. In DNA, the CDR3 is TGTGCCAGCAGCTTATCCGGGACAGGGAGAGGAAACACCATATATTTT. This sequence encodes CASSLSGTGRGNTIYF. Full variable domain (rest looked up from reference TRBV11-1 and TRBJ1-3): EAEVAQSPRYKITEKSQAVAFWCDPISGHATLYWYRQILGQGPELLVQFQDESVVDDSQLPKDRFSAERLKGVDSTLKIQPAELGDSAMYLCASSLSGTGRGNTIYFGEGSWLTVV.

This sequence joins TRBV11-1 and TRBJ2-7; D call uncertain. Germline V gives CDR1 SGHAT, CDR2 FQDESV (reference sequence). Trimming stripped 4 bases from V and 0 bases from J, with 13 bases between. This CDR3 contains 15 residues. CDR3 nucleotide sequence: TGTGCCAGCAGCTCACGGACCCGGAGCTCCTACGAGCAGTACTTC. This translates into CASSSRTRSSYEQYF.

The sample holds many counts of this clonotype. The chain is built from TRBV11-2 and TRBJ2-7, with 7 nucleotides matching TRBD1. The trim removed 0 bases at V and 7 bases at J, leaving 6 bases unmatched. Germline V lookup: CDR1 SGHAT, CDR2 FQNNGV. This CDR3 is 14 amino acids long. CDR3 bases: TGTGCCAGCAGCTTAGACCGGGACAGTAAAGAGCAGTACTTC. Translation gives CASSLDRDSKEQYF.

This clonotype has only a few counts. The rearrangement joins TRBV4-1 to TRBJ2-1; TRBD2 matches 8 bases. Germline V gives CDR1 MGHRA, CDR2 YSYEKL. The CDR3 is 17 residues long. Germline trimming cut 1 base from V and 7 bases from J; bases unmatched to any gene: 12. Here the CDR3 DNA reads TGCGCCAGCAGCCAAGTTCGAGCGGGAGTATTGGCAAATGAGCAGTTCTTC. Its protein is CASSQVRAGVLANEQFF.

This clonotype was detected ten times or more. The V gene is TRBV2, the J gene TRBJ2-5, with 7 bases matching TRBD1. Germline values: CDR1 SNHLY, CDR2 FYNNEI. Trimming at V came to 5 bases and at J to 3 bases, leaving 6 bases not matched to a gene. This CDR3 is built from 14 residues. As DNA, the CDR3 is TGTGCCAGCAGTTTCGGACAGGTCAAAGAGACCCAGTACTTC. This gives the protein CASSFGQVKETQYF. The full variable domain, rest sourced from reference TRBV2 and TRBJ2-5, is EPEVTQTPSHQVTQMGQEVILRCVPISNHLYFYWYRQILGQKVEFLVSFYNNEISEKSEIFDDQFSVERPDGSNFTLKIRSTKLEDSAMYFCASSFGQVKETQYFGPGTRLLVL.

This clonotype was seen more than once but under ten times. V gene TRBV7-9 combines with J gene TRBJ1-5, with 9 bases matching TRBD1. V shed 4 bases and J 4 bases; nucleotides not matched to a gene: 8. Germline V gene data show CDR1 as SEHNR and CDR2 as FQNEAQ (reference sequence). CDR3 length: 16 residues. CDR3 coding DNA: TGTGCCAGCAGCTCAATAGGGGGACAGGGAAATCAGCCCCAGCATTTT. This sequence encodes CASSSIGGQGNQPQHF.

V is TRBV7-6 and J is TRBJ2-1, with D uncertain. Deletions cut 7 bases from V and 7 bases from J, with 17 bases between. This CDR3 has 14 amino acids. Germline V lookup: CDR1 SGHVS, CDR2 FNYEAQ. The CDR3 loop is CASTFMRSSNEQFF. CDR3 nucleotides: TGTGCCAGCACCTTTATGAGGTCTTCTAATGAGCAGTTCTTC.

This clonotype was found a few times. The chain recombines TRBV7-2 with TRBJ2-3; TRBD2 aligns across 11 bases. The CDR3 spans 15 residues. Germline loops: CDR1 SGHTA, CDR2 FQGNSA. The CDR3 DNA sequence: TGTGCGCCGGGGGTAGCGGGGGGGCACGCAGATACGCAGTATTTT. This sequence encodes CAPGVAGGHADTQYF.

This clonotype was seen repeatedly, ten times or more. V gene TRBV7-9 combines with J gene TRBJ2-1; no clear D gene. Trimming removed 1 base at V and 1 base at J, with 2 bases between. CDR1 is SEHNR and CDR2 is FQNEAQ in the germline V gene (reference sequence). The CDR3 spans 13 residues. The CDR3 loop reads CASSLGSYNEQFF. DNA for the CDR3: TGTGCCAGCAGCTTAGGGTCCTACAATGAGCAGTTCTTC. The whole variable domain, remainder taken from reference TRBV7-9 and TRBJ2-1, is DTGVSQNPRHKITKRGQNVTFRCDPISEHNRLYWYRQTLGQGPEFLTYFQNEAQLEKSRLLSDRFSAERPKGSFSTLEIQRTEQGDSAMYLCASSLGSYNEQFFGPGTRLTVL.

Remarks on this clonotype: A much larger clone sits a single nucleotide away, making a read error possible. The chain joins TRBV6-1 to TRBJ2-7; TRBD1 is a possible D gene (5 bases). Per germline, CDR1 MNHNS and CDR2 SASEGT. The CDR3 is 16 residues long. V lost 6 bases, J lost 1 base, and 19 bases lay in between. The CDR3 DNA sequence: TGTGCCAGCAGCCCCCTCACAAGGGGCGCATCCTACGAGCAGTACTTC. Its translation is CASSPLTRGASYEQYF.

This clonotype was seen repeatedly, ten times or more. A read error may account for a junction end that differs from germline. This rearrangement joins TRBV19 to TRBJ2-1; 8 bases are shared with TRBD2. The CDR3 sequence is 15 residues long. Germline V gene lookup returns CDR1 LNHDA and CDR2 SQIVND (reference sequence). The CDR3 DNA is TGTGCCAGCAGTATAGCGGGGAGCTCCTACAATGAGCAGTTCTTC. Its protein is CASSIAGSSYNEQFF.

This clonotype has more than one count but fewer than ten. CDR3 region: CASRRLAGVDTQYF. Here the CDR3 DNA reads TGTGCCAGCAGAAGACTAGCGGGAGTGGATACGCAGTATTTT. The chain is built from TRBV27 and TRBJ2-3; 12 nucleotides match TRBD2. The junction had 4 bases not matched to a gene; V was cut back by 6 bases and J by 6 bases. CDR3 length: 14 amino acids. The germline V gene encodes CDR1 MNHEY and CDR2 SMNVEV (reference sequence).

V is TRBV7-9 and J is TRBJ2-7; 13 nucleotides line up with TRBD2. V was clipped by 5 bases and J by 7 bases; unmatched bases: 17. The CDR3 is 18 amino acids. The germline V gene has CDR1 SEHNR and CDR2 FQNEAQ (reference sequence). In nucleotides, the CDR3 is TGTGCCAGCAGCCCCCTCGGGGGTGGACTAGCGGGGGACCGGGAGCAGTACTTC. It yields the protein CASSPLGGGLAGDREQYF.

This clonotype has a count of ten or more. J is TRBJ2-1 and V is TRBV10-3; D is possibly TRBD1 (7 bases). The CDR3 sequence is 16 residues long. Trimming pared 8 bases from V and 2 bases from J, leaving 19 bases between. Looked up from germline, CDR1 is ENHRY and CDR2 is SYGVKD. Written as DNA, the CDR3 is TGTGCCATCGGGGGTGGGGCCAGGGGGGCCTACAATGAGCAGTTCTTC. It codes for CAIGGGARGAYNEQFF.

This clonotype was observed at least ten times. V usage is TRBV5-4 and J usage is TRBJ2-5, with TRBD2 matching 15 bases. V dropped 4 bases and J dropped 4; count of bases not matched to a gene: 5. This CDR3 is 16 amino acids long. Germline V lookup: CDR1 SGHNT, CDR2 YYREEE (reference sequence). The CDR3 DNA sequence: TGTGCCAGCAGCCGGACTAGCGGGGGGGCCGGAGAGACCCAGTACTTC. The encoded protein is CASSRTSGGAGETQYF. Full variable domain (missing parts from reference TRBV5-4 and TRBJ2-5): ETGVTQSPTHLIKTRGQQVTLRCSSQSGHNTVSWYQQALGQGPQFIFQYYREEENGRGNFPPRFSGLQFPNYSSELNVNALELDDSALYLCASSRTSGGAGETQYFGPGTRLLVL.

In its sample, this clonotype was seen many times. V and J are TRBV20-1 and TRBJ2-1, with TRBD2 as a possible D gene (7 bases). This CDR3 spans 16 amino acids. Trimming shortened V by 5 bases and J by 8 bases, and 25 bases separated the two germline ends. Germline lookup yields CDR1 DFQATT and CDR2 SNEGSKA (reference sequence). The CDR3: CSAVQASGGRVDEQFF. In DNA form, the CDR3 reads TGCAGTGCTGTCCAGGCATCGGGGGGCCGGGTCGATGAGCAGTTCTTC.